The next 20 T cell receptor beta chains were all read from a single sample in a study of technical replicates of blood from a few donors. The protocol was immunoSEQ multiplex PCR, while the TCRdb copy is restricted to in-frame clones and leaves out a portion. The sample lists about 79,000 clones, approximately 94% seen once, with about 0.25% in the top ten. The sequencing sample was made of T cells isolated from PBMCs. The receptors originated from a human donor in good health.

The chain is built from TRBV27 and TRBJ1-4; D is undetermined. The CDR3 totals 12 residues. Trimming stripped 5 bases from V and 8 bases from J, with 9 bases between. Germline V CDR1 and CDR2: MNHEY, SMNVEV (reference sequence). Written as DNA, the CDR3 is TGTGCCAGCAGTCCGCACAGAGAAAAACTGTTTTTT. Its protein is CASSPHREKLFF. The whole variable domain, remainder taken from reference TRBV27 and TRBJ1-4, is EAQVTQNPRYLITVTGKKLTVTCSQNMNHEYMSWYRQDPGLGLRQIYYSMNVEVTDKGDVPEGYKVSRKEKRNFPLILESPSPNQTSLYFCASSPHREKLFFGSGTQLSVL.

The chain has TRBV28 and TRBJ1-5, with TRBD1 identical over 9 bases. Germline lookup yields CDR1 MDHEN and CDR2 SYDVKM. J lost 4 bases, V lost 2 bases, and 0 bases had no gene match. This CDR3 is 14 amino acids long. In nucleotides, the CDR3 is TGTGCCAGCAGTTTAGGGACAGGGAATCAGCCCCAGCATTTT. Its protein product is CASSLGTGNQPQHF. Full variable domain (outside the CDR3, taken from reference TRBV28 and TRBJ1-5): DVKVTQSSRYLVKRTGEKVFLECVQDMDHENMFWYRQDPGLGLRLIYFSYDVKMKEKGDIPEGYSVSREKKERFSLILESASTNQTSMYLCASSLGTGNQPQHFGDGTRLSIL.

This rearrangement joins TRBV6-1 to TRBJ2-1; D is unresolved. V lost 3 bases and J lost 11, with 14 bases in between. Germline CDR1 reads MNHNS; CDR2 reads SASEGT. The CDR3 loop spans 13 amino acids. CDR3 amino acids: CASSDPGPYQQFF. Here the CDR3 DNA reads TGTGCCAGCAGTGATCCAGGTCCCTATCAGCAGTTCTTC.

The chain recombines TRBV18 with TRBJ1-1; D call uncertain. The germline gives CDR1 KGHSH, CDR2 LQKENI. The CDR3 spans 14 residues. The V end lost 4 bases, the J end lost 3 bases, and 12 bases lay between the germline ends. This CDR3 is CASSRVEADTEAFF. CDR3 bases: TGTGCCAGCTCACGGGTTGAGGCAGACACTGAAGCTTTCTTT.

The CDR3 spells CASSLEASGGTDTQYF. CDR3 in DNA: TGTGCCAGCAGCTTAGAAGCTAGCGGGGGCACAGATACGCAGTATTTT. This chain uses TRBV7-8 with TRBJ2-3; TRBD2 matches 9 bases. Germline lookup yields CDR1 SGHVS and CDR2 FQNEAQ. V lost 1 base to trimming and J lost 1 base; unmatched junction nucleotides: 3. This CDR3 comprises 16 residues.

The rearrangement uses TRBV5-4 and TRBJ2-2; 11 bases match TRBD2. V lost 2 bases and J lost 6; bases outside the gene matches: 12. There are 18 residues in the CDR3. Germline lookup yields CDR1 SGHNT and CDR2 YYREEE (reference sequence). In DNA, the CDR3 is TGTGCCAGCAGCTTTTCGCTGGGGACTAGCGGACCCCCCGGGGAGCTGTTTTTT. Amino acids: CASSFSLGTSGPPGELFF.

This chain connects TRBV5-4 to TRBJ1-1; a possible D gene is TRBD1 (6 bases). V was pared by 1 base and J by 4 bases, with 8 bases between. Germline V gene data show CDR1 as SGHNT and CDR2 as YYREEE (reference sequence). The CDR3 loop spans 13 amino acids. Here the CDR3 reads CASSLPGATEAFF. For the CDR3, the DNA is TGTGCCAGCAGCTTGCCAGGGGCCACTGAAGCTTTCTTT.

CDR3: CSAQGNGELFF. CDR3 nucleotides: TGCAGTGCACAGGGGAACGGGGAGCTGTTTTTT. The rearrangement joins TRBV20-1 to TRBJ2-2, with 7 bases identical to TRBD1. Per the germline V gene, CDR1 is DFQATT and CDR2 is SNEGSKA (reference sequence). V gave up 6 bases and J gave up 7 bases; unmatched junction bases: 2. The CDR3 sequence is 11 residues long.

This chain connects TRBV7-9 to TRBJ2-7; D might be TRBD2 (5 bases). With 4 bases removed from V and 11 bases from J, the gap between germline ends came to 18 bases. CDR3 size: 13 residues. Per germline, CDR1 SEHNR and CDR2 FQNEAQ (reference sequence). In DNA, the CDR3 is TGTGCCAGCAGCTCAACTCAGAGGGCCCCTAAGTACTTC. Amino acids: CASSSTQRAPKYF.

The J gene is TRBJ1-1, the V gene TRBV7-9, with 7 bases fitting TRBD1. In germline, CDR1 is SEHNR, CDR2 FQNEAQ (reference sequence). The CDR3 totals 13 residues. The V and J ends lost 8 bases and 6 bases, in that order; junction bases with no gene match: 9. CDR3 in DNA: TGTGCCAGCGAACTACAGGGGTTGGCTGAAGCTTTCTTT. Translation: CASELQGLAEAFF. Complete variable domain (other parts from reference TRBV7-9 and TRBJ1-1): DTGVSQNPRHKITKRGQNVTFRCDPISEHNRLYWYRQTLGQGPEFLTYFQNEAQLEKSRLLSDRFSAERPKGSFSTLEIQRTEQGDSAMYLCASELQGLAEAFFGQGTRLTVV.

This rearrangement joins TRBV4-1 to TRBJ2-7, with 7 bases that match TRBD2. J gave up 1 base and V 1 base, and 19 bases lay outside the gene matches. Per germline, CDR1 MGHRA and CDR2 YSYEKL. The CDR3 is 20 amino acids. The CDR3 is CASSQVQSGIPFLRSYEQYF. CDR3 coding DNA: TGCGCCAGCAGCCAAGTACAAAGCGGGATACCTTTCCTAAGATCCTACGAGCAGTACTTC.

Regarding this clone: One end of the junction fails to match germline, which may point to a read error. The chain employs TRBV7-7 and TRBJ2-2; TRBD2 matches 7 bases. CDR1 SSHAT and CDR2 FNYEAQ come from the germline V gene (reference sequence). CDR3 length: 15 residues. The CDR3 loop reads CASSASSGNTGELFF. For the CDR3, the DNA is TGTGCTAGCAGCGCTTCTAGCGGGAACACCGGGGAGCTGTTTTTT.

The chain joins TRBV5-1 to TRBJ2-3; D possibly corresponds to TRBD1 (5 bases). This CDR3 is built from 17 residues. The V gene lost 0 bases and the J gene lost 4 bases, with 18 bases spanning the gap. Per the germline V gene, CDR1 is SGHRS and CDR2 is YFSETQ. CDR3 nucleotide sequence: TGCGCCAGCAGCTTGGCCTTTAGACAGCCTAGTCCAGATACGCAGTATTTT. Encoded protein: CASSLAFRQPSPDTQYF.

The chain carries TRBV19 and TRBJ1-1, with 7 bases fitting TRBD1. This CDR3 region has 15 residues. Germline-derived CDR1 and CDR2 are LNHDA and SQIVND (reference sequence). Trimming cost V 1 base and J 0 bases; bases outside gene matches: 2. As DNA, the CDR3 is TGTGCCAGTAGTATAGGTGGGACAGTGAACACTGAAGCTTTCTTT. It encodes CASSIGGTVNTEAFF.

CDR3 amino acids: CASSLEGQGNEKLFF. Here the CDR3 DNA reads TGCGCCAGCAGCTTGGAGGGACAGGGTAATGAAAAACTGTTTTTT. This chain links TRBV5-1 with TRBJ1-4; 9 bases match TRBD1. The CDR3 loop spans 15 amino acids. Germline V gene lookup returns CDR1 SGHRS and CDR2 YFSETQ. J was trimmed by 4 bases and V by 0 bases; bases with no gene match: 1.

V gene TRBV6-5 combines with J gene TRBJ2-2; 11 bases map to TRBD2. Trimming cost V 2 bases and J 7 bases; bases outside gene matches: 6. Looked up from germline, CDR1 is MNHEY and CDR2 is SVGAGI. This CDR3 spans 16 amino acids. DNA of the CDR3: TGTGCCAGCAGTTACCCGCTAGCGGGGGGCGTCGGGGAGCTGTTTTTT. Its translation: CASSYPLAGGVGELFF.

The V call is TRBV6-5, the J call TRBJ2-7, with TRBD1 identical over 7 bases. The germline V gene encodes CDR1 MNHEY and CDR2 SVGAGI. V shed 2 bases, J shed 2 bases, and the junction held 6 bases outside the gene matches. This CDR3 has 15 residues. Written as DNA, the CDR3 is TGTGCCAGCAGTTACGGGGACAGATACACCTACGAGCAGTACTTC. This sequence encodes CASSYGDRYTYEQYF.

The gene calls are TRBV20-1 and TRBJ2-3; tentatively, D is TRBD2 (6 bases). Per germline, CDR1 DFQATT and CDR2 SNEGSKA (reference sequence). The V end lost 6 bases, the J end lost 4 bases, and 8 bases lay between the germline ends. The CDR3 is 11 residues long. CDR3 DNA: TGCAGTGCCCCTAGCGCAGATACGCAGTATTTT. Translating gives CSAPSADTQYF.

J is TRBJ1-2 and V is TRBV2, with 7 nucleotides matching TRBD1. This CDR3 is built from 14 residues. V was clipped by 6 bases and J by 6 bases; unmatched bases: 10. In germline, CDR1 is SNHLY, CDR2 FYNNEI. CDR3 sequence: CASRGMTGPHGYTF. The DNA for the CDR3 is TGTGCCAGCAGGGGGATGACAGGGCCCCATGGCTACACCTTC.

The CDR3 sequence: CASSLSSGLKETQYF. The CDR3 nucleotides are TGCGCCAGCAGCTTGTCTAGCGGGCTGAAAGAGACCCAGTACTTC. This chain uses TRBV5-1 with TRBJ2-5; 8 nucleotides agree with TRBD2. CDR3 length: 15 residues. Germline trimming cut 1 base from V and 3 bases from J; bases unmatched to any gene: 5. Germline CDR1 and CDR2: SGHRS and YFSETQ.